Presented here are 5 T cell receptor beta chains from one specimen sequenced in a study of cytomegalovirus exposure and HLA in healthy donors. Profiling relied on immunoSEQ multiplex PCR, and the TCRdb table lists in-frame clones only, not all of them. In the table there are 110,000 or so clones, roughly 88% of which are singletons. The specimen sequenced was PBMCs. All receptors come from a young woman in good health and CMV-seronegative.

The chain has TRBV2 and TRBJ2-3; 9 bases are shared with TRBD1. The V and J ends lost 5 bases and 2 bases, in that order; junction bases with no gene match: 8. CDR3 size: 16 residues. Germline CDR1 reads SNHLY; CDR2 reads FYNNEI. The CDR3 DNA sequence: TGTGCCAGCAGTTCCGGGACAGGGCTTTTCACAGATACGCAGTATTTT. Protein: CASSSGTGLFTDTQYF.

The CDR3 sequence is CSARGLDEQYF. The CDR3 DNA follows: TGCAGTGCTAGAGGACTAGACGAGCAGTACTTC. The chain links TRBV20-1 to TRBJ2-7; a possible D gene is TRBD2 (6 bases). The germline V gene has CDR1 DFQATT and CDR2 SNEGSKA (reference sequence). The CDR3 has 11 amino acids. The V gene lost 1 base and the J gene lost 5 bases, with 6 bases spanning the gap.

This chain links TRBV19 with TRBJ1-4; unclear D gene. Trimming stripped 3 bases from V and 8 bases from J, with 13 bases between. CDR3 size: 14 residues. Germline values: CDR1 LNHDA, CDR2 SQIVND (reference sequence). CDR3 sequence (DNA): TGTGCCAGTAGTATCGACCGGGAGAACGAAAAACTGTTTTTT. This sequence encodes CASSIDRENEKLFF. The full variable domain, its missing parts supplied by reference TRBV19 and TRBJ1-4, is DGGITQSPKYLFRKEGQNVTLSCEQNLNHDAMYWYRQDPGQGLRLIYYSQIVNDFQKGDIAEGYSVSREKKESFPLTVTSAQKNPTAFYLCASSIDRENEKLFFGSGTQLSVL.

The rearrangement joins TRBV28 to TRBJ1-2; D is perhaps TRBD1 (5 bases). V was pared by 8 bases and J by 5 bases, with 15 bases between. Germline V gene lookup returns CDR1 MDHEN and CDR2 SYDVKM. This CDR3 region has 13 residues. CDR3 nucleotides: TGTGCCAGCGTTCAGGGAGGAGGGTATGGCTACACCTTC. It is translated as CASVQGGGYGYTF.

The V call is TRBV5-6, the J call TRBJ1-1, with D perhaps matching TRBD1 (6 bases). V lost 4 bases to trimming and J lost 2 bases, with 12 bases between them. The length of the CDR3 is 14 residues. Germline loops: CDR1 SGHDT, CDR2 YYEEEE. The CDR3 is CASSSSDRNTEAFF. CDR3 nucleotides: TGTGCCAGCAGCAGTTCGGACAGAAACACTGAAGCTTTCTTT. Complete variable domain (other parts from reference TRBV5-6 and TRBJ1-1): DAGVTQSPTHLIKTRGQQVTLRCSPKSGHDTVSWYQQALGQGPQFIFQYYEEEERQRGNFPDRFSGHQFPNYSSELNVNALLLGDSALYLCASSSSDRNTEAFFGQGTRLTVV.